The clone carrying this T cell receptor beta chain was observed a few times. Its antigen is as yet unknown. Other autoimmune diseases, uncontrolled infections, pregnancy or lactation ruled patients out of participation. Establishment of the diagnosis relied upon clinical symptoms, serum thyroxine, TRAb, thyroid ultrasound and orbital computed tomography. The trim removed 6 bases at V and 6 bases at J, leaving 9 bases unmatched. The CDR3 totals 16 residues. Germline assignment: CDR1 MGHRA and CDR2 YSYEKL. The data were taken from a study of Graves' ophthalmopathy and Graves' hyperthyroidism. General study results and limits: Detected in blood as well were most expanded thyroid clonotypes with frequency above 0.001.

RNA transcripts yielded amplified TCR beta CDR3 regions. In the first round, RT-PCR was carried out with HTBI primers, and a multiplex PCR formed the second round. TCRdb re-derived calls from the multiplex PCR reads in MiXCR, one entry per CDR3 protein. Of hundreds of thousands of distinct CDR3 sequences listed, over 20% are singletons. This TCR was recovered from a woman aged 18-29 years with stable Graves' hyperthyroidism. The sample consisted of peripheral blood. The V call is TRBV4-1, the J call TRBJ2-2, with 11 positions matching TRBD2. The CDR3 DNA sequence: TGCGCCAGCAGGCTATTAGCGGGAGGGATATCCGGGGAGCTGTTTTTT. This translates into CASRLLAGGISGELFF.